The next 18 T cell receptor beta chains were all read from a single sample in a study of graft-versus-host responses after intestinal transplantation. These TCRs are of unknown antigen specificity. Some clones are missing from TCRdb's copy, which holds only in-frame ones; the method was immunoSEQ multiplex PCR. The repertoire holds about 120,000 clones, with 85% to 95% as singletons. This sample comprised unstimulated CD4+ T cells sorted from spleen or lymph node cells, obtained before transplant. Source of these receptors: a human donor who was the organ donor for an intestinal transplant.

This sequence joins TRBV5-1 and TRBJ1-2, with no clear D. CDR3 length: 14 residues. Trimming took 3 bases from V and 0 from J, leaving 9 bases between them. Germline assignment: CDR1 SGHRS and CDR2 YFSETQ. This chain's CDR3 is CASSSQASNYGYTF. CDR3 DNA: TGCGCCAGCAGCTCGCAGGCTTCTAACTATGGCTACACCTTC.

The CDR3 DNA reads TGTGCCAGCTCACCGTTGGGACTAGCCACCACAGATACGCAGTATTTT. This translates into CASSPLGLATTDTQYF. The chain is built from TRBV18 and TRBJ2-3, with 9 bases aligning to TRBD2. Germline-derived CDR1 and CDR2 are KGHSH and LQKENI. J gave up 2 bases and V 3 bases, and 6 bases lay outside the gene matches. The CDR3 runs to 16 residues.

The gene calls are TRBV10-3 and TRBJ2-2; TRBD1 agrees at 11 bases. CDR1 and CDR2 from the germline V gene are ENHRY and SYGVKD. V trimming: 8 bases; J trimming: 4 bases; junction bases outside the gene matches: 6. This CDR3 has 15 amino acids. DNA of the CDR3: TGTGCCATCGCACCGGGACAGGGGGTCACCGGGGAGCTGTTTTTT. Amino acids: CAIAPGQGVTGELFF.

A note on this clone: The same CDR3 arises from other DNA sequences in this sample as well. The chain recombines TRBV7-2 with TRBJ2-1; possibly TRBD2 for D (7 bases). Germline lookup yields CDR1 SGHTA and CDR2 FQGNSA. The CDR3 extends over 15 amino acids. The V gene lost 0 bases and the J gene lost 2 bases, with 8 bases spanning the gap. CDR3 nucleotide sequence: TGTGCCAGCAGCTTAGCGGGGGGGCCCTACAATGAGCAGTTCTTC. As protein: CASSLAGGPYNEQFF.

The chain uses TRBV5-4 and TRBJ2-4; D uncertain. This CDR3 is 14 amino acids long. V dropped 1 base and J dropped 0 bases, with 5 bases sitting between them. Germline V gene sequence: CDR1 SGHNT, CDR2 YYREEE (reference sequence). DNA of the CDR3: TGTGCCAGCAGCTTGCAGGTAGCCAAAAACATTCAGTACTTC. Its translation: CASSLQVAKNIQYF.

The CDR3 is CASPGRHYGYTF. The DNA of the CDR3 is TGTGCAAGTCCGGGGCGCCACTATGGCTACACCTTC. V usage is TRBV12-2 and J usage is TRBJ1-2. TRBV12-2 is noted as a pseudogene. This CDR3 spans 12 amino acids.

The chain uses TRBV6-1 and TRBJ2-3; D gene unclear. Deletions cut 6 bases from V and 3 bases from J, with 7 bases between. Germline V lookup: CDR1 MNHNS, CDR2 SASEGT. The CDR3 runs to 12 residues. CDR3 in amino acids: CASSARTDTQYF. DNA of the CDR3: TGTGCCAGCAGCGCAAGAACAGATACGCAGTATTTT.

V is TRBV28 and J is TRBJ2-1, with 9 bases matching TRBD2. V was pared by 5 bases and J by 2 bases, with 1 base of the junction left unmatched. Germline V gives CDR1 MDHEN, CDR2 SYDVKM. The CDR3 consists of 14 residues. DNA for the CDR3: TGTGCCAGCAGTATAGCGGGGGCCTACAATGAGCAGTTCTTC. It translates to CASSIAGAYNEQFF.

The V call is TRBV6-5, the J call TRBJ2-5; 8 bases agree with TRBD2. The CDR3 loop spans 15 amino acids. Germline V CDR1 and CDR2: MNHEY, SVGAGI. The J segment lost 5 bases and the V segment lost 1 base, leaving 6 bases of the junction unmatched. This chain's CDR3 is CASSYFSGIGETQYF. The CDR3 DNA is TGTGCCAGCAGTTACTTTAGCGGGATCGGCGAGACCCAGTACTTC.

This chain joins TRBV6-1 and TRBJ2-3, with 9 nucleotides matching TRBD2. The CDR3 consists of 12 residues. CDR1 is MNHNS, CDR2 SASEGT, per germline. Trimming removed 8 bases from V and 4 bases from J; junction bases left unmatched: 1. The CDR3 coding sequence is TGTGCCAGCGCGGGAGGGTCAGATACGCAGTATTTT. It yields the protein CASAGGSDTQYF.

The CDR3 DNA sequence: TGTGCCAGCAGCTTAGGGACAGGGCTCGGGGAGCTGTTTTTT. Encoded protein: CASSLGTGLGELFF. The chain recombines TRBV7-2 with TRBJ2-2, with 8 bases that match TRBD1. CDR1 is SGHTA, CDR2 FQGNSA, per germline. CDR3 length: 14 amino acids. V lost 1 base and J lost 7; bases outside the gene matches: 2.

The genes are TRBV2 and TRBJ2-3; the D gene is possibly TRBD1 (7 bases). Germline lookup yields CDR1 SNHLY and CDR2 FYNNEI. This CDR3 has 14 residues. V lost 5 bases, J lost 10 bases, and 19 bases lay in between. The DNA of the CDR3 is TGTGCCAGCAGTTCCCGGAAAACAGGGGAGGCGCAGTATTTT. Its protein is CASSSRKTGEAQYF.

The gene calls are TRBV30 and TRBJ1-4; no clear D. There are 14 residues in the CDR3. Per germline, CDR1 GTSNPN and CDR2 SVGIG (reference sequence). Trimming left V 0 bases short and J 7 bases short, with 12 bases between. The CDR3 is CAWSVLDRSEKLFF. The CDR3 DNA follows: TGTGCCTGGAGTGTACTCGACCGCTCTGAAAAACTGTTTTTT.

CDR3 sequence reads: CASSVGGDGQPQHF. The CDR3 DNA sequence: TGTGCCAGCAGTGTGGGCGGGGACGGCCAGCCCCAGCATTTT. The genes are TRBV2 and TRBJ1-5; D is perhaps TRBD1 (5 bases). The CDR3 length is 14 residues. V lost 4 bases, J lost 7 bases, and 14 bases lay in between. Germline values: CDR1 SNHLY, CDR2 FYNNEI.

The chain joins TRBV5-1 to TRBJ2-7, with TRBD2 matching over 11 bases. This CDR3 contains 17 residues. J gave up 0 bases and V 1 base, and 6 bases lay outside the gene matches. Germline CDR1 is SGHRS and CDR2 is YFSETQ. CDR3 sequence (DNA): TGCGCCAGCAGCTTGAATAGACTAGCGGGAAGCTCCTACGAGCAGTACTTC. Translating gives CASSLNRLAGSSYEQYF.

V is TRBV19 and J is TRBJ2-3; 7 positions match TRBD2. Germline CDR1 LNHDA, CDR2 SQIVND (reference sequence). V was clipped by 8 bases and J by 6 bases; unmatched bases: 11. The CDR3 spans 14 residues. CDR3 bases: TGTGCCAGTTCCCGAACCCCAGCGGGGGATACGCAGTATTTT. This codes for CASSRTPAGDTQYF.

The chain carries TRBV27 and TRBJ1-3, with D unclear. V was shortened by 2 bases and J by 2 bases, with 7 bases between the two germline ends. Germline-derived CDR1 and CDR2 are MNHEY and SMNVEV (reference sequence). The CDR3 is made up of 14 amino acids. CDR3 region: CASSLGKTGNTIYF. CDR3 sequence (DNA): TGTGCCAGCAGTTTAGGCAAGACTGGAAACACCATATATTTT.

This chain joins TRBV13 and TRBJ2-3; 7 nucleotides line up with TRBD2. Germline trimming cut 3 bases from V and 5 bases from J; bases unmatched to any gene: 5. CDR1 PRHDT and CDR2 FYEKMQ come from the germline V gene (reference sequence). The CDR3 extends over 14 amino acids. The CDR3 loop is CASSLGGSGDTQYF. DNA for the CDR3: TGTGCCAGCAGCTTGGGCGGGAGTGGAGATACGCAGTATTTT.